The 15 T cell receptor beta chains reported below all come from one sample, sequenced in a study of blood T cell repertoires in COVID-19. Sequencing was performed with immunoSEQ multiplex PCR; in TCRdb, only in-frame clones are kept and a portion is missing. The sample yields 150,000 to 200,000 clones, roughly four fifths seen once. The sample taken for sequencing was peripheral blood. Receptors originate from a man in his sixties with active or convalescent COVID-19.

This clone was observed once. This chain links TRBV3-1 (or the pseudogene TRBV3-2) with TRBJ1-5; 9 bases line up with TRBD1. This CDR3 comprises 14 residues. Trimming at V came to 4 bases and at J to 6 bases, leaving 4 bases not matched to a gene. Germline V gene data show CDR1 as LGHDT and CDR2 as YNNKEL (reference sequence). The CDR3 DNA is TGTGCCAGCAGCCTGGGACAGGGCGGTCAGCCCCAGCATTTT. Its translation: CASSLGQGGQPQHF.

The V call is TRBV24-1, the J call TRBJ2-1, with 9 bases that match TRBD1. This CDR3 contains 15 residues. Germline loops: CDR1 KGHDR, CDR2 SFDVKD. The V gene end was trimmed by 4 bases and the J gene end by 3 bases; junction bases not matched to a gene: 3. The CDR3 here is CATSDSGQGYNEQFF. The CDR3 coding sequence is TGTGCCACCAGTGACTCGGGACAGGGCTACAATGAGCAGTTCTTC.

This clone is a singleton in its sample. The chain couples TRBV2 to TRBJ2-3, with 12 bases matching TRBD2. Germline V CDR1 and CDR2: SNHLY, FYNNEI. There are 15 residues in the CDR3. With 8 bases clipped from V and 6 bases from J, the junction kept 9 bases outside the gene matches. CDR3 sequence: CASHGLAGTGDTQYF. CDR3 bases: TGTGCCAGCCACGGACTAGCGGGGACAGGCGATACGCAGTATTTT.

In this sample, this clone turned up a few times. The chain combines TRBV28 with TRBJ2-7; 10 positions match TRBD1. This CDR3 contains 15 residues. The ends lost 4 bases at V and 3 bases at J; junction bases unmatched: 6. The germline V gene encodes CDR1 MDHEN and CDR2 SYDVKM. The CDR3 region has the DNA TGTGCCAGCAGTTCGACAGGGGGCGAAGTCTACGAGCAGTACTTC. This codes for CASSSTGGEVYEQYF.

The CDR3 loop reads CASSSQLGRDGQETQYF. The CDR3 DNA sequence: TGTGCCAGCAGTTCCCAACTCGGGCGGGACGGGCAGGAGACCCAGTACTTC. The chain joins TRBV28 to TRBJ2-5, with D perhaps TRBD2 (6 bases). V lost 4 bases and J 5 bases, leaving 23 bases between the germline ends. The CDR3 has 17 amino acids. Germline loops: CDR1 MDHEN, CDR2 SYDVKM.

V and J are TRBV18 and TRBJ1-1; 8 bases fit TRBD1. With V trimmed by 4 bases and J by 5 bases, 9 bases remained unmatched. The germline CDR1 and CDR2 sequences are KGHSH and LQKENI. This CDR3 spans 15 amino acids. CDR3 region: CASSLRTGQRTEAFF. The CDR3 nucleotides are TGTGCCAGCTCACTTAGGACAGGGCAAAGGACTGAAGCTTTCTTT.

This sequence joins TRBV5-4 and TRBJ2-3, with TRBD2 matching over 14 bases. CDR3 length: 17 residues. Germline values: CDR1 SGHNT, CDR2 YYREEE (reference sequence). Unmatched junction bases numbered 5, after V lost 3 bases and J lost 2 bases. The CDR3 DNA reads TGTGCCAGCAGCTCGGGACTAGCGGGGGCTTCCACAGATACGCAGTATTTT. It encodes CASSSGLAGASTDTQYF.

This clone came up a few times. The rearrangement links TRBV19 to TRBJ2-7; D ambiguous. Germline V gene lookup returns CDR1 LNHDA and CDR2 SQIVND (reference sequence). This CDR3 contains 11 residues. Trimming removed 4 bases from V and 2 bases from J, with 3 bases in between. The CDR3 DNA reads TGTGCCAGTAGTAACACCTACGAGCAGTACTTC. This codes for CASSNTYEQYF.

The chain joins TRBV24-1 to TRBJ2-5; possible D gene TRBD2, 8 bases. V dropped 3 bases and J dropped 5 bases, with 18 bases sitting between them. This CDR3 contains 16 residues. The V gene's germline CDR1 is KGHDR and CDR2 SFDVKD. CDR3 sequence reads: CATSDPREGARETQYF. CDR3 DNA: TGTGCCACCAGTGATCCCCGGGAGGGGGCAAGGGAGACCCAGTACTTC.

V gene TRBV5-1 combines with J gene TRBJ2-1, with a tentative D call TRBD2 (6 bases). The CDR3 has 14 residues. Trimming pared 4 bases from V and 7 bases from J, leaving 15 bases between. The V gene's germline CDR1 is SGHRS and CDR2 YFSETQ. CDR3 region: CASSPGLQVNEQFF. The CDR3 DNA sequence: TGCGCCAGCAGCCCGGGACTGCAAGTGAATGAGCAGTTCTTC. The entire variable domain, with the rest obtained from reference TRBV5-1 and TRBJ2-1, is as follows: KAGVTQTPRYLIKTRGQQVTLSCSPISGHRSVSWYQQTPGQGLQFLFEYFSETQRNKGNFPGRFSGRQFSNSRSEMNVSTLELGDSALYLCASSPGLQVNEQFFGPGTRLTVL.

V gene TRBV28 combines with J gene TRBJ2-5; 7 bases agree with TRBD2. This CDR3 has 15 amino acids. V lost 4 bases and J lost 5; bases outside the gene matches: 10. The germline CDR1 and CDR2 sequences are MDHEN and SYDVKM. CDR3 residues: CASSSPPSGTETQYF. CDR3 nucleotides: TGTGCCAGCAGTTCCCCCCCCAGCGGGACGGAGACCCAGTACTTC.

This chain joins TRBV11-2 and TRBJ2-1, with 11 bases matching TRBD2. Germline CDR1 and CDR2: SGHAT and FQNNGV. This CDR3 comprises 16 residues. Unmatched junction bases numbered 2, after V lost 0 bases and J lost 4 bases. CDR3 DNA: TGTGCCAGCAGCTTAGATCTAGCGGGAGGTTACAATGAGCAGTTCTTC. This encodes CASSLDLAGGYNEQFF.

J is TRBJ1-2 and V is TRBV7-9, with unresolved D. The CDR3 extends over 12 amino acids. The V end was cut by 2 bases, the J end by 2 bases, with 3 bases between. Germline CDR1 and CDR2: SEHNR and FQNEAQ (reference sequence). CDR3 amino acids: CASSLSNYGYTF. Here the CDR3 DNA reads TGTGCCAGCAGCTTAAGCAACTATGGCTACACCTTC. Complete variable domain (other parts from reference TRBV7-9 and TRBJ1-2): DTGVSQNPRHKITKRGQNVTFRCDPISEHNRLYWYRQTLGQGPEFLTYFQNEAQLEKSRLLSDRFSAERPKGSFSTLEIQRTEQGDSAMYLCASSLSNYGYTFGSGTRLTVV.

This sequence joins TRBV14 and TRBJ2-7; the match to TRBD1 covers 7 bases. V shed 5 bases and J 2 bases; nucleotides not matched to a gene: 9. The CDR3 loop spans 15 amino acids. The germline gives CDR1 SGHDN, CDR2 FVKESK. CDR3 region: CASSAGYRGPYEQYF. The DNA for the CDR3 is TGTGCCAGCAGCGCCGGTTACAGGGGACCCTACGAGCAGTACTTC.

V gene TRBV28 combines with J gene TRBJ2-7; D is unresolved. The CDR3 length is 13 residues. Trimming pared 7 bases from V and 0 bases from J, leaving 10 bases between. The germline V gene encodes CDR1 MDHEN and CDR2 SYDVKM. The CDR3 DNA reads TGTGCCAGCACCCGACCTAGCTCCTACGAGCAGTACTTC. Its translation is CASTRPSSYEQYF.